Here is one T cell receptor (beta chain) with its context. Antigen specificity is unknown. Standard classification criteria confirmed type 1 or type 2 diabetes in all patients. V dropped 6 bases and J dropped 1 base, with 9 bases sitting between them. Germline values: CDR1 MNHEY, CDR2 SMNVEV (reference sequence). The CDR3 has 13 residues. This sample stems from a study of type 1 and type 2 diabetes patients. Study as a whole: Donors were type 1 diabetes, type 2 diabetes, or nondiabetic controls.

Regarding the study as a whole: Highly-expanded CD4+ clones were few in type 2 diabetes, median one, 3.9% of reads. In CD4+ and CD8+ T cells, type 2 diabetes diversity exceeded type 1.

Genomic DNA was the PCR template. The TCR beta CDR3 region was amplified using 30 forward and 13 reverse primers. One entry per CDR3 protein results from TCRdb running MiXCR on the multiplex PCR reads. The sample contains 250,000 or so distinct CDR3 sequences, around 50% of which appear only once. This chain connects TRBV27 to TRBJ1-1; a possible D gene is TRBD1 (5 bases). Sequencing used peripheral blood mononuclear cells (PBMCs). The receptor's source is a man aged 18 to 29 with type 2 diabetes. The CDR3 loop reads CASRLGTNTEAFF. The CDR3, as DNA: TGTGCCAGCAGGCTAGGGACGAACACTGAAGCTTTCTTT.